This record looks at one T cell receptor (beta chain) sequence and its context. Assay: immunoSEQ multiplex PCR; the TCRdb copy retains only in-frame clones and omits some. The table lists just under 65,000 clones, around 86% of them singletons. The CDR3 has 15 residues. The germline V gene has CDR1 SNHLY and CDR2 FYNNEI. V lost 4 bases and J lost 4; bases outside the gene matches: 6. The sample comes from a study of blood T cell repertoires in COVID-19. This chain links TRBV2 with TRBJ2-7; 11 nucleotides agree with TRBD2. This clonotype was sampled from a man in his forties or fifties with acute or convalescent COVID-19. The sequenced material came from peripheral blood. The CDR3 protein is CASSGDTSGGYEQYF. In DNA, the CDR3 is TGTGCCAGCAGTGGGGATACTAGCGGGGGTTACGAGCAGTACTTC.